The clone carrying this T cell receptor (beta chain) was counted a few times. Its specificity is not known. CDR1 is GTSNPN, CDR2 SVGIG, per germline (reference sequence). The ends were cut back, 4 bases at V and 3 bases at J, with 10 bases in the middle. CDR3 length: 13 amino acids. Without exception, sorted populations had purity beyond 95%. Expressed TCRB transcripts were sequenced after all isolated RNA was converted to cDNA. Naive, central memory and regulatory T cell samples yielded around 3.9 million reads on average. Generated by immunoSEQ multiplex PCR, the TCRdb table keeps only in-frame clones and is missing some. This table holds about 140,000 clones, less than 9% found once. This specimen belongs to a study of beta chain features in type 1 diabetes. Study outcomes and limitations: Type 1 diabetes patients had fewer VDJ junction insertions and more deletions.

Material: central memory CD4+ T cells from blood. This chain uses TRBV30 with TRBJ2-4; D might be TRBD1 (6 bases). The clonotype was recovered from a woman in her 30s in good health. CDR3 sequence: CAWTRGGKNIQYF. The DNA for the CDR3 is TGTGCCTGGACCAGGGGTGGCAAAAACATTCAGTACTTC. The full variable domain, with the rest looked up from reference TRBV30 and TRBJ2-4, is SQTIHQWPATLVQPVGSPLSLECTVEGTSNPNLYWYRQAAGRGLQLLFYSVGIGQISSEVPQNLSASRPQDRQFILSSKKLLLSDSGFYLCAWTRGGKNIQYFGAGTRLSVL.